This TCR beta chain was recovered during a study of cytomegalovirus exposure and HLA in healthy donors. Overall study findings and caveats: Data from an earlier analysis indicated that most TCR beta V segments were productive either about 87% or about 30% of the time. A later analysis reportedly found that, within productive TCRs, an Asian-associated ancestry cluster had fewer N-insertions than the mean observed across the approximately 600 donors. DRB1 showed the most TCR associations and HLA-C the fewest in a later analysis, as rates varied by HLA locus.

Worth noting for this clone: What it recognizes is unknown.

Per the germline V gene, CDR1 is SGHNT and CDR2 is YYREEE (reference sequence). The ends were cut back, 2 bases at V and 4 bases at J, with 15 bases in the middle. The CDR3 runs to 15 residues. Primers included in the PCR were 60 Vbeta and 13 Jbeta primers. TCRdb's table, derived via immunoSEQ multiplex PCR, lists solely in-frame clones and lacks some. The table lists over 100,000 clones. Specimen: PBMCs. The TCR sequence derives from a man in his forties or fifties in good health and CMV-seropositive. The chain has TRBV5-4 and TRBJ1-2; a possible D gene is TRBD1 (5 bases). In DNA form, the CDR3 reads TGTGCCAGCAGCTTTTCGGGGGGGACCGTCTATGGCTACACCTTC. Translation: CASSFSGGTVYGYTF.